A selection of T cell receptor beta chains follows, all from one sample in a study of cytomegalovirus exposure and HLA in healthy donors. Profiled with immunoSEQ multiplex PCR; TCRdb holds only in-frame clones, not every one. The data hold approximately 160,000 clones, with approximately 70% observed a single time. Sequences were obtained from PBMCs. These receptors came from a woman aged 40 to 50 in good health and CMV-seropositive. Each CDR3 is given with its conserved first and last residue. The D gene is left open where the match is weak. A row's size may be missing; if present it is once, few, many or a size class.

clone size: once
D gene: TRBD1
V gene: TRBV29-1
J gene: TRBJ2-3
CDR3 DNA: TGCAGCGTGCGGACAGGGGGCACAGATACGCAGTATTTT
CDR3 protein: CSVRTGGTDTQYF

clone size: few
D gene: -
V gene: TRBV7-2
J gene: TRBJ1-5
CDR3 DNA: TGTGCCAGCAGCAGGGACACCAATCAGCCCCAGCATTTT
CDR3 protein: CASSRDTNQPQHF

clone size: -
D gene: -
V gene: TRBV7-3
J gene: TRBJ1-5
CDR3 DNA: TGTGCCAGCAGCTTAATGGCGCCCCAGCATTTT
CDR3 protein: CASSLMAPQHF

clone size: -
D gene: TRBD2
V gene: TRBV9
J gene: TRBJ2-3
CDR3 DNA: TGTGCCAGCAGCGCCGACCCGGGTAGCGGGGGCACAGATACGCAGTATTTT
CDR3 protein: CASSADPGSGGTDTQYF

clone size: -
D gene: TRBD2
V gene: TRBV7-2
J gene: TRBJ2-7
CDR3 DNA: TGTGCCAGCAGCCCGGCTAGCGGGGGGCCCTACGAGCAGTACTTC
CDR3 protein: CASSPASGGPYEQYF

clone size: -
D gene: -
V gene: TRBV28
J gene: TRBJ2-3
CDR3 DNA: TGTGCCAGCAGATCAGGGGATTCCACAGATACGCAGTATTTT
CDR3 protein: CASRSGDSTDTQYF

clone size: -
D gene: TRBD1
V gene: TRBV5-6
J gene: TRBJ1-5
CDR3 DNA: TGTGCCAGCAGCTTGGAAGGGACAGGAAATCAGCCCCAGCATTTT
CDR3 protein: CASSLEGTGNQPQHF

clone size: -
D gene: TRBD1
V gene: TRBV28
J gene: TRBJ2-7
CDR3 DNA: TGTGCCAGCAGCGGTCAGGGACAGGGCTTCCCTGAGCAGTACTTC
CDR3 protein: CASSGQGQGFPEQYF

clone size: -
D gene: -
V gene: TRBV5-1
J gene: TRBJ2-2
CDR3 DNA: TGCGCCAGCAGCTTTTCTGGGGCGTCCACCGGGGAGCTGTTTTTT
CDR3 protein: CASSFSGASTGELFF

clone size: -
D gene: TRBD1
V gene: TRBV11-2
J gene: TRBJ2-4
CDR3 DNA: TGTGCCAGCAGCTCAGACAGGGGGGACATTCAGTACTTC
CDR3 protein: CASSSDRGDIQYF

clone size: -
D gene: -
V gene: TRBV9
J gene: TRBJ2-1
CDR3 DNA: TGTGCCAGCAGCGACCTGGAGAAACCCTCCTACAATGAGCAGTTCTTC
CDR3 protein: CASSDLEKPSYNEQFF

clone size: -
D gene: -
V gene: TRBV6-1
J gene: TRBJ1-5
CDR3 DNA: TGTGCCAGCAGTGTGGGAGAGCCCCAGCATTTT
CDR3 protein: CASSVGEPQHF

clone size: -
D gene: TRBD2
V gene: TRBV10-3
J gene: TRBJ2-1
CDR3 DNA: TGTGCCATCAGTGAGTCGGCGGGGGGTCGCTACAATGAGCAGTTCTTC
CDR3 protein: CAISESAGGRYNEQFF

clone size: -
D gene: TRBD2
V gene: TRBV7-2
J gene: TRBJ2-3
CDR3 DNA: TGTGCCAGCAGCCGGACTAGCGCTCGGACGCAGTATTTT
CDR3 protein: CASSRTSARTQYF

clone size: few
D gene: -
V gene: TRBV6-4
J gene: TRBJ1-5
CDR3 DNA: TGTGCCAGCAGTTCTGAGGGCAATCAGCCCCAGCATTTT
CDR3 protein: CASSSEGNQPQHF

clone size: few
D gene: -
V gene: TRBV6-5
J gene: TRBJ1-2
CDR3 DNA: TGTGCCAGCAGTCTCAGGGGATATGGCTACACCTTC
CDR3 protein: CASSLRGYGYTF

clone size: -
D gene: -
V gene: TRBV6-1
J gene: TRBJ2-2
CDR3 DNA: TGTGCCAGCAGTGAAACCGATTCCGGGTGGACCGGGGAGCTGTTTTTT
CDR3 protein: CASSETDSGWTGELFF

clone size: -
D gene: -
V gene: TRBV7-2
J gene: TRBJ2-3
CDR3 DNA: TGTGCCAGCAGCTTAGGGCGGGGGCACCAGGGGAATACGCAGTATTTT
CDR3 protein: CASSLGRGHQGNTQYF

clone size: -
D gene: -
V gene: TRBV19
J gene: TRBJ2-1
CDR3 DNA: TGTGCCAGTAGTATATCCGCGGACTCCTACAATGAGCAGTTCTTC
CDR3 protein: CASSISADSYNEQFF

clone size: -
D gene: TRBD2
V gene: TRBV7-2
J gene: TRBJ2-7
CDR3 DNA: TGTGCCAGCAGCTTAGTACCCTGGACTAGCGGGAGTGCCCACGAGCAGTACTTC
CDR3 protein: CASSLVPWTSGSAHEQYF

clone size: -
D gene: -
V gene: TRBV6-5
J gene: TRBJ2-2
CDR3 DNA: TGTGCCAGCAGGACTAGTCATTCCGGGGAGCTGTTTTTT
CDR3 protein: CASRTSHSGELFF

clone size: -
D gene: TRBD1
V gene: TRBV9
J gene: TRBJ2-5
CDR3 DNA: TGTGCCAGCAGCCCGGAAGCGGGACAGGGGGTCCAAGAGACCCAGTACTTC
CDR3 protein: CASSPEAGQGVQETQYF

clone size: -
D gene: TRBD2
V gene: TRBV5-1
J gene: TRBJ2-3
CDR3 DNA: TGCGCCAGCAGCTTGGGGACTAGCGGGGGGCCAGATACGCAGTATTTT
CDR3 protein: CASSLGTSGGPDTQYF

clone size: -
D gene: TRBD2
V gene: TRBV6-1
J gene: TRBJ2-3
CDR3 DNA: TGTGCCAGCAGTGAACCACCTTTAGCGGGGGCCGGAGATACGCAGTATTTT
CDR3 protein: CASSEPPLAGAGDTQYF

clone size: -
D gene: -
V gene: TRBV21-1
J gene: TRBJ2-1
CDR3 DNA: TGTGCCAGCAGCTATTTCGGGACTACCAATGAGCAGTTCTTC
CDR3 protein: CASSYFGTTNEQFF

clone size: -
D gene: TRBD2
V gene: TRBV7-2
J gene: TRBJ2-1
CDR3 DNA: TGTGCCAGCAGCTTACTTGGACTAGCGGGGTACAATGAGCAGTTCTTC
CDR3 protein: CASSLLGLAGYNEQFF

clone size: -
D gene: -
V gene: TRBV5-6
J gene: TRBJ1-3
CDR3 DNA: TGTGCCAGCAGAGGTTCAGGGCGTGGAAACACCATATATTTT
CDR3 protein: CASRGSGRGNTIYF

clone size: -
D gene: TRBD1
V gene: TRBV28
J gene: TRBJ2-7
CDR3 DNA: TGTGCCAGCACGGGGACAGGGTACGAGCAGTACTTC
CDR3 protein: CASTGTGYEQYF

clone size: many
D gene: -
V gene: TRBV2
J gene: TRBJ2-7
CDR3 DNA: TGTGCCAGCAGTGAACCATTCTCCTACGAGCAGTACTTC
CDR3 protein: CASSEPFSYEQYF

clone size: few
D gene: TRBD2
V gene: TRBV9
J gene: TRBJ2-3
CDR3 DNA: TGTGCCAGCAGCGTAGCACTAGCGGACTACACAGATACGCAGTATTTT
CDR3 protein: CASSVALADYTDTQYF

clone size: -
D gene: -
V gene: TRBV6-6
J gene: TRBJ1-5
CDR3 DNA: TGTGCCAGCACTCCGGGGGGGGGCGGCAATCAGCCCCAGAATTTT
CDR3 protein: CASTPGGGGNQPQNF

clone size: few
D gene: -
V gene: TRBV28
J gene: TRBJ2-2
CDR3 DNA: TGTGCCAGCAGACCGGGACAAAACACCGGGGAGCTGTTTTTT
CDR3 protein: CASRPGQNTGELFF

clone size: -
D gene: -
V gene: TRBV28
J gene: TRBJ1-1
CDR3 DNA: TGTGCCAGCACCGCCCCGGACAAGCTGAACACTGAAGCTTTCTTT
CDR3 protein: CASTAPDKLNTEAFF

clone size: -
D gene: TRBD1
V gene: TRBV6-6
J gene: TRBJ1-2
CDR3 DNA: TGTGCCAGCACCCAGACAGGGGTGCATGGCTACACCTTC
CDR3 protein: CASTQTGVHGYTF

clone size: -
D gene: -
V gene: TRBV7-9
J gene: TRBJ2-7
CDR3 DNA: TGTGCCAGCAGCTTAGTCCCGGGCTCCTACGAGCAGTACTTC
CDR3 protein: CASSLVPGSYEQYF

clone size: -
D gene: -
V gene: TRBV15
J gene: TRBJ2-1
CDR3 DNA: TGTGCCACCAGCCTGGACTTGGGAATTGAGCAGTTCTTC
CDR3 protein: CATSLDLGIEQFF

clone size: once
D gene: TRBD2
V gene: TRBV4-1
J gene: TRBJ2-3
CDR3 DNA: TGCGCCAGCAGCCAAGATTGGGCTAGCGGGAGTTCAGATACGCAGTATTTT
CDR3 protein: CASSQDWASGSSDTQYF

clone size: -
D gene: -
V gene: TRBV18
J gene: TRBJ1-1
CDR3 DNA: TGTGCCAGCGTCACTATCCTCGATACCTTCGCTGAAGCTTTCTTT
CDR3 protein: CASVTILDTFAEAFF

clone size: few
D gene: -
V gene: TRBV21-1
J gene: TRBJ2-7
CDR3 DNA: TGTGCCAGCAGTTGCAGGGGGGAATATGCGGCACACTCCTACGAGCAGTACTTC
CDR3 protein: CASSCRGEYAAHSYEQYF

clone size: few
D gene: -
V gene: TRBV28
J gene: TRBJ2-7
CDR3 DNA: TGTGCCAGCAGTCCAACAGGGAACTACGAGCAGTACTTC
CDR3 protein: CASSPTGNYEQYF

clone size: once
D gene: -
V gene: TRBV7-2
J gene: TRBJ1-3
CDR3 DNA: TGTGCCAGCAGCTTAGAAGTAGGGAGTGGAAACACCATATATTTT
CDR3 protein: CASSLEVGSGNTIYF

clone size: -
D gene: -
V gene: TRBV10-3
J gene: TRBJ1-1
CDR3 DNA: TGTGCCATCAGTGAAGGACAGTCACACACTGAAGCTTTCTTT
CDR3 protein: CAISEGQSHTEAFF

clone size: -
D gene: -
V gene: TRBV9
J gene: TRBJ2-2
CDR3 DNA: TGTGCCAGCAGCGTGGCTGCGAACACCGGGGAGCTGTTTTTT
CDR3 protein: CASSVAANTGELFF

clone size: -
D gene: TRBD1
V gene: TRBV28
J gene: TRBJ2-7
CDR3 DNA: TGTGCCAGCAGATCCGGGACAGCGTTCTCCTACGAGCAGTACTTC
CDR3 protein: CASRSGTAFSYEQYF

clone size: -
D gene: TRBD2
V gene: TRBV10-3
J gene: TRBJ2-2
CDR3 DNA: TGTGCCATCAGTGACCCTAGCGGGAGTATCGCCGGGGAGCTGTTTTTT
CDR3 protein: CAISDPSGSIAGELFF

clone size: -
D gene: -
V gene: TRBV18
J gene: TRBJ1-3
CDR3 DNA: TGTGCCAGCTCACCAACGACAGCAGGGCCGACTGGAAACACCATATATTTT
CDR3 protein: CASSPTTAGPTGNTIYF

clone size: few
D gene: -
V gene: TRBV2
J gene: TRBJ1-5
CDR3 DNA: TGTGCCAGCAGTGAGGGGGCCCATCAGCCCCAGCATTTT
CDR3 protein: CASSEGAHQPQHF

clone size: few
D gene: TRBD1
V gene: TRBV14
J gene: TRBJ1-3
CDR3 DNA: TGTGCCAGCAGCCCAAACAGGGGGCCCCACTCTGGAAACACCATATATTTT
CDR3 protein: CASSPNRGPHSGNTIYF

clone size: -
D gene: TRBD1
V gene: TRBV19
J gene: TRBJ2-3
CDR3 DNA: TGTGCCAGTAGTTCCAAGACAGGGGTCGGGGATACGCAGTATTTT
CDR3 protein: CASSSKTGVGDTQYF

clone size: once
D gene: TRBD2
V gene: TRBV7-9
J gene: TRBJ2-5
CDR3 DNA: TGTGCCAGCAGCCCAGGACTAGCGGTTTCGCCGAAACAGTACTTC
CDR3 protein: CASSPGLAVSPKQYF

clone size: once
D gene: TRBD1
V gene: TRBV6-7
J gene: TRBJ1-2
CDR3 DNA: TGTGCCAGCAGTTCACGCGGCCGGGACAGGGGGAAGTCGGACTATGGCTACACCTTC
CDR3 protein: CASSSRGRDRGKSDYGYTF

clone size: -
D gene: TRBD1
V gene: TRBV5-6
J gene: TRBJ2-3
CDR3 DNA: TGTGCCAGCAGCCGACGTCCGGGACAGGGAGATACGCAGTATTTT
CDR3 protein: CASSRRPGQGDTQYF

clone size: -
D gene: -
V gene: TRBV6-5
J gene: TRBJ1-2
CDR3 DNA: TGTGCCAGCAGTTACTCATTTCAGAACTATGGCTACACCTTC
CDR3 protein: CASSYSFQNYGYTF

clone size: -
D gene: TRBD2
V gene: TRBV4-1
J gene: TRBJ2-1
CDR3 DNA: TGCGCCAGCAGCTCCCCCAAGGCTAGCGGGAGCCCCTACAATGAGCAGTTCTTC
CDR3 protein: CASSSPKASGSPYNEQFF

clone size: -
D gene: -
V gene: TRBV7-3
J gene: TRBJ2-3
CDR3 DNA: TGTGCCAGCAGCTCTGGCCGCACAGATACGCAGTATTTT
CDR3 protein: CASSSGRTDTQYF

clone size: -
D gene: -
V gene: TRBV13
J gene: TRBJ2-3
CDR3 DNA: TGTGCCAGCAGCTCCCTCTTATCGGGGGGCAGCCCAGATACGCAGTATTTT
CDR3 protein: CASSSLLSGGSPDTQYF

clone size: -
D gene: -
V gene: TRBV6-5
J gene: TRBJ2-4
CDR3 DNA: TGTGCCAGCAGTTACTCGGCAAGAAACATTCAGTACTTC
CDR3 protein: CASSYSARNIQYF

clone size: -
D gene: -
V gene: TRBV5-4
J gene: TRBJ2-2
CDR3 DNA: TGTGCCAGCAGCTTGAAGCACGAACCGACCGGGGAGCTGTTTTTT
CDR3 protein: CASSLKHEPTGELFF

clone size: -
D gene: -
V gene: TRBV7-7
J gene: TRBJ2-2
CDR3 DNA: TGTGCTAGCAGCTTAGGTCCAGGGAACACCGGGGAGCTGTTTTTT
CDR3 protein: CASSLGPGNTGELFF